Below, one T cell receptor beta chain is given with its context. The antigen is not known. These data are taken from a study of cytomegalovirus exposure and HLA in healthy donors. Findings of the study overall: The likely origin of a cluster of highly shared sequence variants was a sequencing artifact. A later analysis linked a missense DCLRE1C variant to TCR beta V- and J-gene trimming.

PCR involved 60 Vbeta and 13 Jbeta primers. Method: immunoSEQ multiplex PCR; TCRdb's copy keeps in-frame clones and lacks some. The sample carries more than 130,000 clones, 80% recorded once. The sample consisted of PBMCs. This clonotype was sampled from a male donor in good health and CMV-seronegative.

The CDR3 is CSVVSGSNEKLFF. CDR3 DNA: TGCAGCGTTGTCTCAGGTTCGAATGAAAAACTGTTTTTT. The chain has TRBV29-1 and TRBJ1-4, with no clear D. This CDR3 has 13 amino acids. The germline CDR1 and CDR2 sequences are SQVTM and ANQGSEA. Between the trimmed V and J ends, which lost 4 bases and 5 bases, there was a span of 11 bases.